The clone carrying this T cell receptor beta chain was recorded a few times. This sample was included in a study of T cells in Graves' hyperthyroidism and ophthalmopathy. Study-wide context: Peripheral blood samples were taken at initial diagnosis, prior to any treatment.

TCR beta CDR3 region amplification was performed from RNA transcripts. A first-round RT-PCR of the TCR CDR3 used the HTBI primer set. One entry per CDR3 protein, called by TCRdb with MiXCR from the multiplex PCR reads. Among some 350,000 distinct CDR3 sequences listed, around 25% were seen once. Germline values: CDR1 SGHRS, CDR2 YFSETQ. The CDR3 totals 15 residues. The junction had 3 bases not matched to a gene; V was cut back by 0 bases and J by 8 bases. The clonotype comes from a middle-aged man with Graves' hyperthyroidism. The gene calls are TRBV5-1 and TRBJ2-1, with TRBD2 identical over 12 bases. Sequences were obtained from blood. CDR3 nucleotide sequence: TGCGCCAGCAGCTTGGGACTAGCGGGAGACCATGAGCAGTTCTTC. This sequence encodes CASSLGLAGDHEQFF.